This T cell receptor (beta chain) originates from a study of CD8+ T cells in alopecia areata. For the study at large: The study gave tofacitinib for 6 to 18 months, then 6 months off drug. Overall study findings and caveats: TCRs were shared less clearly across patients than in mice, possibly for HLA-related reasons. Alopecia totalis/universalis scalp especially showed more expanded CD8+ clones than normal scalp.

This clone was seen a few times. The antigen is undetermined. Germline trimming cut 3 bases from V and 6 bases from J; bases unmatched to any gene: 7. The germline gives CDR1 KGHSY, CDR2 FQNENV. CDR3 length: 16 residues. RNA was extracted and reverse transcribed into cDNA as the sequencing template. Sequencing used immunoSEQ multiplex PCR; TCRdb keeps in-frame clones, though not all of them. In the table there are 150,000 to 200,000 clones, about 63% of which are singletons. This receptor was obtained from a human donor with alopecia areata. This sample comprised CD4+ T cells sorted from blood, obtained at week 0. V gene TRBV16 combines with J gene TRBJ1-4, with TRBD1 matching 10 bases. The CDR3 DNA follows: TGTGCCAGCAGCCAGTCCGACAGGGGGCAACATGAAAAACTGTTTTTT. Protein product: CASSQSDRGQHEKLFF.